Presented here are 16 T cell receptor beta chains from one specimen sequenced in a study of cytomegalovirus exposure and HLA in healthy donors. Method: immunoSEQ multiplex PCR; TCRdb's copy keeps in-frame clones and lacks some. The sample consists of under 250,000 clones, around nine tenths of them appearing once. The sample comprised PBMCs. The receptor source for this set is a woman under 30 in good health and CMV-seronegative.

The V and J genes are TRBV13 and TRBJ2-3, with 8 bases matching TRBD2. This CDR3 is 16 amino acids long. V was clipped by 3 bases and J by 0 bases; unmatched bases: 5. Germline CDR1 and CDR2: PRHDT and FYEKMQ (reference sequence). The DNA for the CDR3 is TGTGCCAGCAGCTTCACCGGGACTAGAAGCACAGATACGCAGTATTTT. It is translated as CASSFTGTRSTDTQYF.

V usage is TRBV28 and J usage is TRBJ2-1, with TRBD2 identical over 13 bases. The ends lost 5 bases at V and 0 bases at J; junction bases unmatched: 7. The germline V gene has CDR1 MDHEN and CDR2 SYDVKM. There are 18 residues in the CDR3. DNA of the CDR3: TGTGCCAGCAGTCCCGGGACTAGCGGGATCCGCTCCTACAATGAGCAGTTCTTC. As protein: CASSPGTSGIRSYNEQFF. Based on the CDR3 plus reference TRBV28 and TRBJ2-1, the full variable domain is DVKVTQSSRYLVKRTGEKVFLECVQDMDHENMFWYRQDPGLGLRLIYFSYDVKMKEKGDIPEGYSVSREKKERFSLILESASTNQTSMYLCASSPGTSGIRSYNEQFFGPGTRLTVL.

The chain couples TRBV6-1 to TRBJ1-3, with D possibly matching TRBD1 (6 bases). V was shortened by 9 bases and J by 4 bases, with 13 bases between the two germline ends. The CDR3 extends over 13 amino acids. Germline CDR1 reads MNHNS; CDR2 reads SASEGT. Here the CDR3 DNA reads TGTGCCAGTAAACAGGGTCGCGGAAACACCATATATTTT. Protein sequence: CASKQGRGNTIYF.

The gene calls are TRBV2 and TRBJ1-1; 7 nucleotides match TRBD1. V lost 4 bases to trimming and J lost 0 bases; unmatched junction nucleotides: 2. Germline V gene sequence: CDR1 SNHLY, CDR2 FYNNEI. This CDR3 has 14 amino acids. The CDR3 DNA reads TGTGCCAGCAGTGGACAGGGCATGAACACTGAAGCTTTCTTT. It is translated as CASSGQGMNTEAFF.

The CDR3 reads CASSEVGRTTEAFF. CDR3 DNA: TGTGCCAGCAGCGAAGTGGGAAGGACTACTGAAGCTTTCTTT. V gene TRBV25-1 combines with J gene TRBJ1-1; no firm D call. CDR1 and CDR2 (germline): MGHDK, SYGVNS. This CDR3 is built from 14 residues. Between the trimmed V and J ends, which lost 6 bases and 5 bases, there was a span of 16 bases. The whole variable domain, filled in from reference TRBV25-1 and TRBJ1-1, reads EADIYQTPRYLVIGTGKKITLECSQTMGHDKMYWYQQDPGMELHLIHYSYGVNSTEKGDLSSESTVSRIRTEHFPLTLESARPSHTSQYLCASSEVGRTTEAFFGQGTRLTVV.

This rearrangement joins TRBV28 to TRBJ1-2; 12 nucleotides line up with TRBD1. The germline V gene encodes CDR1 MDHEN and CDR2 SYDVKM. CDR3 length equals 14 residues. Unmatched junction bases numbered 4, after V lost 9 bases and J lost 2 bases. The CDR3 region has the DNA TGTGCCAGTTGGGACAGGGGGCACAACTATGGCTACACCTTC. This translates into CASWDRGHNYGYTF.

In this sample, this clone turned up once. The gene calls are TRBV5-6 and TRBJ2-7; TRBD2 matches 12 bases. The junction had 5 bases not matched to a gene; V was cut back by 1 base and J by 12 bases. This CDR3 contains 13 residues. Germline V gives CDR1 SGHDT, CDR2 YYEEEE. CDR3 sequence (DNA): TGTGCCAGCAGCTTGCTAGCGGGAGGGAGGACGTACTTC. Residues: CASSLLAGGRTYF.

The chain combines TRBV30 with TRBJ1-2; possibly TRBD1 for D (6 bases). Germline assignment: CDR1 GTSNPN and CDR2 SVGIG (reference sequence). The CDR3 extends over 14 amino acids. The V end was cut by 3 bases, the J end by 7 bases, with 18 bases between. Here the CDR3 DNA reads TGTGCCTGGAGCCAAGGGGGGGATGTGACTGGCTACACCTTC. It is translated as CAWSQGGDVTGYTF.

This chain joins TRBV6-5 and TRBJ2-7, with D perhaps matching TRBD2 (5 bases). Per the germline V gene, CDR1 is MNHEY and CDR2 is SVGAGI. The length of the CDR3 is 13 residues. V lost 2 bases, J lost 2 bases, and 7 bases lay in between. The CDR3 here is CASSYAGTYEQYF. In DNA, the CDR3 is TGTGCCAGCAGTTACGCGGGCACCTACGAGCAGTACTTC.

The rearrangement links TRBV2 to TRBJ1-1; D gene uncertain. V was cut by 8 bases and J by 2 bases, with 6 bases left in between. CDR3 size: 11 residues. Germline values: CDR1 SNHLY, CDR2 FYNNEI. The CDR3 DNA reads TGTGCCAGCGACTTTAACACTGAAGCTTTCTTT. It codes for CASDFNTEAFF.

This clone was seen once. This sequence joins TRBV4-2 and TRBJ1-6, with 9 bases fitting TRBD1. Germline lookup yields CDR1 LGHNA and CDR2 YNFKEQ. This CDR3 region has 16 residues. V gave up 0 bases and J gave up 7 bases; unmatched junction bases: 4. CDR3 protein: CASSQDEGQGNSPLHF. The DNA for the CDR3 is TGTGCCAGCAGCCAAGATGAAGGACAGGGGAATTCACCCCTCCACTTT.

This sequence joins TRBV4-2 and TRBJ1-5; weak D call: TRBD1 (6 bases). The CDR3 spans 17 residues. Trimming shortened V by 0 bases and J by 4 bases, and 16 bases separated the two germline ends. CDR1 and CDR2 (germline): LGHNA, YNFKEQ. CDR3 loop: CASSQDGGGARNQPQHF. CDR3 in DNA: TGTGCCAGCAGCCAAGATGGAGGGGGGGCCAGAAATCAGCCCCAGCATTTT.

This chain uses TRBV28 with TRBJ1-2; tentative D call: TRBD1 (6 bases). Deletions cut 3 bases from V and 8 bases from J, with 19 bases between. The CDR3 covers 15 residues. Per germline, CDR1 MDHEN and CDR2 SYDVKM. In DNA form, the CDR3 reads TGTGCCAGCAGTTTTGTGGGACACAAGAGAGGGGGCTACACCTTC. Its translation is CASSFVGHKRGGYTF.

The chain combines TRBV7-6 with TRBJ2-7, with TRBD2 identical over 8 bases. The CDR3 consists of 13 residues. V shed 5 bases, J shed 6 bases, and the junction held 6 bases outside the gene matches. Germline loops: CDR1 SGHVS, CDR2 FNYEAQ. The chain's CDR3 is CASSHGGEIEQYF. For the CDR3, the DNA is TGTGCCAGCAGCCACGGGGGGGAGATCGAGCAGTACTTC.

The chain employs TRBV28 and TRBJ1-6, with 8 bases fitting TRBD1. V gave up 6 bases and J gave up 9 bases; unmatched junction bases: 10. Germline-derived CDR1 and CDR2 are MDHEN and SYDVKM. The CDR3 has 15 amino acids. CDR3 bases: TGTGCCAGCAGCTCAAGCAGGGGGCGACGTTCACCCCTCCACTTT. This codes for CASSSSRGRRSPLHF. Looking up the rest from reference TRBV28 and TRBJ1-6 gives the full variable domain: DVKVTQSSRYLVKRTGEKVFLECVQDMDHENMFWYRQDPGLGLRLIYFSYDVKMKEKGDIPEGYSVSREKKERFSLILESASTNQTSMYLCASSSSRGRRSPLHFGNGTRLTVT.

To note about this clone: Its ends do not fully match the called genes, so a read error is possible. The V and J genes are TRBV7-6 and TRBJ1-2; D is undetermined. CDR3 size: 13 residues. Germline lookup yields CDR1 SGHVS and CDR2 FNYEAQ. The CDR3 region has the DNA TGTGCCAGCAGCCCACCAGGCGCCCCGATACCCTTCTTC. This gives the protein CASSPPGAPIPFF.